The table lists the clone carrying this T cell receptor beta chain with many counts. Its antigen is as yet unknown. Trimming stripped 4 bases from V and 0 bases from J, with 19 bases between. The CDR3 runs 18 residues. Germline loops: CDR1 SGHVS, CDR2 FNYEAQ. These data originate in a study of T cells after yellow fever vaccination. Overall study context: With SMART-Seq v4 Ultra Low Input, the fractions containing low cell numbers were prepared. Whole-study results and caveats: FACS-sorted repertoires might harbor abundant contaminating clonotypes from the bulk population. A minor fraction of clonotypes spanned both CD4 and CD8 compartments. Post-booster repertoires contained most primary-vaccination clones again (almost 97% CD4, around 89% CD8).

One entry per CDR3 protein results from TCRdb running MiXCR on the 5' RACE reads. The sample consists of about 340,000 distinct CDR3 sequences, approximately 4% of them appearing once. The sequence was collected from a man aged 18-30 years who received the YFV17D yellow fever vaccine. Sample: PBMCs, taken 5 days after the yellow fever booster vaccination. The rearrangement uses TRBV7-6 and TRBJ1-5; a possible D gene is TRBD1 (5 bases). Here the CDR3 reads CASSSLSGARGSNQPQHF. The CDR3 coding sequence is TGTGCCAGCAGCTCCTTGTCCGGCGCGAGGGGTAGCAATCAGCCCCAGCATTTT.